These 7 T cell receptor beta chains originate from one sample sequenced in a study of PD-L1 blockade in urothelial cancer. Sequencing used immunoSEQ multiplex PCR; TCRdb keeps in-frame clones, though not all of them. The table has roughly 90,000 clones, around 92% seen once. Time point in this sample: pretreatment peripheral blood. The sequencing here drew on PBMCs, taken around atezolizumab (anti-PD-L1) treatment. These receptors came from a woman older than 75 with urothelial cancer.

V and J are TRBV5-1 and TRBJ2-5; TRBD2 agrees at 9 bases. Trimming at V came to 3 bases and at J to 3 bases, leaving 6 bases not matched to a gene. The CDR3 runs 15 residues. Germline V gives CDR1 SGHRS, CDR2 YFSETQ. The CDR3: CASSWTGTSKETQYF. The CDR3, as DNA: TGCGCCAGCAGCTGGACCGGGACTAGCAAAGAGACCCAGTACTTC.

The chain has TRBV4-1 and TRBJ1-3; D is perhaps TRBD1 (5 bases). V was pared by 8 bases and J by 0 bases, with 14 bases between. The germline V gene encodes CDR1 MGHRA and CDR2 YSYEKL. The CDR3 is made up of 15 amino acids. DNA for the CDR3: TGCGCCAGCGGACCACGTGGGGCCTCTGGAAACACCATATATTTT. Protein product: CASGPRGASGNTIYF.

The V and J genes are TRBV2 and TRBJ2-5, with 12 bases aligning to TRBD1. V was clipped by 1 base and J by 5 bases; unmatched bases: 2. Germline V gives CDR1 SNHLY, CDR2 FYNNEI. There are 15 residues in the CDR3. The CDR3 reads CASSEGDRGLETQYF. CDR3 in DNA: TGTGCCAGCAGTGAAGGGGACAGGGGGCTGGAGACCCAGTACTTC.

This chain joins TRBV13 and TRBJ1-1, with D possibly matching TRBD1 (6 bases). Trimming took 4 bases from V and 7 from J, leaving 13 bases between them. Germline assignment: CDR1 PRHDT and CDR2 FYEKMQ (reference sequence). This CDR3 region has 13 residues. The CDR3 loop is CASSSRGGGEAFF. The CDR3 DNA sequence: TGTGCCAGCAGCTCACGGGGAGGGGGTGAAGCTTTCTTT.

This clone was seen a single time. Other DNA sequences in the sample encode the same CDR3. The V call is TRBV29-1, the J call TRBJ1-1; D is perhaps TRBD1 (5 bases). The V gene's germline CDR1 is SQVTM and CDR2 ANQGSEA. V gave up 6 bases and J gave up 1 base, with 12 bases separating them. The CDR3 contains 13 residues. CDR3 DNA: TGCAGCGTCGGAATCGACAGGAACACTGAAGCTTTCTTT. It encodes CSVGIDRNTEAFF.

The V and J genes are TRBV27 and TRBJ2-1, with D tentatively TRBD2 (6 bases). The CDR3 is made up of 15 amino acids. Germline CDR1 MNHEY, CDR2 SMNVEV (reference sequence). Trimming left V 8 bases short and J 0 bases short, with 14 bases between. In nucleotides, the CDR3 is TGTGCCAGCCTGGGGGGAGGTGCCTCCTACAATGAGCAGTTCTTC. It yields the protein CASLGGGASYNEQFF.

V and J are TRBV12-5 and TRBJ2-1; D might be TRBD1 (6 bases). The CDR3 loop spans 17 amino acids. The V gene's germline CDR1 is LGHNT and CDR2 FRNRAP. Between the trimmed V and J ends, which lost 3 bases and 0 bases, there was a span of 15 bases. The CDR3 nucleotides are TGTGCTAGTGGTTTCGGCCCTCAGGGGAGCTCCTACAATGAGCAGTTCTTC. Translation: CASGFGPQGSSYNEQFF.